A selection of T cell receptor beta chains follows, all from one sample in a study of cytomegalovirus exposure and HLA in healthy donors. Profiled with immunoSEQ multiplex PCR; TCRdb holds only in-frame clones, not every one. Of about 140,000 clones in the sample, 75% to 85% were seen once. The sample taken for sequencing was PBMCs. All receptors derive from a female donor in good health and CMV-seropositive. Each CDR3 is given with its conserved first and last residue. A D gene is named only where the DNA matches it firmly. Size tells how often a clone was seen (once, few, many) or the class of an expanded clone, and some rows leave it out.

abundance	v_gene	j_gene	d_gene	CDR3nt	CDR3aa
.	TRBV11-2	TRBJ1-1	.	TGTGCCAGCAGCTTTAGCTCAATGAACACTGAAGCTTTCTTT	CASSFSSMNTEAFF
.	TRBV11-2	TRBJ2-3	TRBD1	TGTGCCAGCAGCTTAAGGGGGCAGAGCACAGATACGCAGTATTTT	CASSLRGQSTDTQYF
.	TRBV30	TRBJ1-6	TRBD1	TGTGCCTGGGGGCCCGGGACAGACAATTCACCCCTCCACTTT	CAWGPGTDNSPLHF
once	TRBV5-4	TRBJ2-1	.	TGTGCCAGCAGCGATTACAGGGTTTACAATGAGCAGTTCTTC	CASSDYRVYNEQFF
.	TRBV7-8	TRBJ1-3	.	TGTGCCAGCAGCTTCACAGGGATGCTTTCTGGAAACACCATATATTTT	CASSFTGMLSGNTIYF
once	TRBV2	TRBJ2-7	TRBD2	TGTGCCAGCAGTGGGAGGGCTAGCGGGGGTTACTCCTACGAGCAGTACTTC	CASSGRASGGYSYEQYF
.	TRBV6-1	TRBJ2-4	TRBD2	TGTGCCAGCAGTGAGACTAGCGTCGGGGTTCAGTACTTC	CASSETSVGVQYF
.	TRBV15	TRBJ1-2	TRBD1	TGTGCCACCAGCAGAGCCCTTGGGACAGTTGTGTATGGCTACACCTTC	CATSRALGTVVYGYTF
few	TRBV7-9	TRBJ1-5	.	TGTGCCAGCAGCGCAGGACAAGGCCCATCGCATTTT	CASSAGQGPSHF
.	TRBV7-9	TRBJ2-2	.	TGTGCCAGCCGGGGTCCGAGGTCCTCCGTTTTAGCCGGGGAGCTGTTTTTT	CASRGPRSSVLAGELFF
.	TRBV5-1	TRBJ1-6	.	TGCGCCAGCAGCTTGAACGGTTCACCCCTCCACTTT	CASSLNGSPLHF
.	TRBV9	TRBJ2-1	TRBD2	TGTGCCAGCAGCGTAGGGCATAGCGGGGGGACCGAGCAGTTCTTC	CASSVGHSGGTEQFF
.	TRBV7-6	TRBJ1-1	TRBD1	TGTGCCAGCAGCTTAGGTACAGGGGTTGAAGCTTTCTTT	CASSLGTGVEAFF
.	TRBV29-1	TRBJ2-5	TRBD1	TGCAGCGTAGTACAGGGGGCGGGTGAGACCCAGTACTTC	CSVVQGAGETQYF
.	TRBV9	TRBJ2-2	.	TGTGCCAGCAGCCGTTGGCAGTCCGGGGAGCTGTTTTTT	CASSRWQSGELFF
.	TRBV7-9	TRBJ1-4	.	TGTGCCAGCAGCTTAGGACGGGGGAATGAAAAACTGTTTTTT	CASSLGRGNEKLFF
few	TRBV6-5	TRBJ1-2	.	TGTGCCAGCCGTAGTACAGGGAACTATGGCTACACCTTC	CASRSTGNYGYTF
few	TRBV7-7	TRBJ2-1	.	TGTGCCAGCAGCTTAGGGGGCGGGATAAATGAGCAGTTCTTC	CASSLGGGINEQFF
few	TRBV2	TRBJ1-4	.	TGTGCCAGCAAGGACAGCAATGAAAAACTGTTTTTT	CASKDSNEKLFF
.	TRBV6-1	TRBJ2-1	.	TGTGCCAGCAGTGAGGGCTGGAGCGGATACAATGAGCAGTTCTTC	CASSEGWSGYNEQFF
.	TRBV29-1	TRBJ1-5	TRBD1	TGCAGCGTTCAGGGACAGGGTAAATATAGCAATCAGCCCCAGCATTTT	CSVQGQGKYSNQPQHF
.	TRBV5-1	TRBJ2-3	TRBD2	TGCGCCAGCAGCTTGGGAGCGGGGGTGGGCAATACGCAGTATTTT	CASSLGAGVGNTQYF
.	TRBV30	TRBJ2-2	.	TGTGCCTGGAGTGTAAGTCTGAACTTTAACACCGGGGAGCTGTTTTTT	CAWSVSLNFNTGELFF
.	TRBV20-1	TRBJ1-1	.	TGCAGTGCTAGATCAGGGGTTGAAGCTTTCTTT	CSARSGVEAFF
.	TRBV5-6	TRBJ1-5	.	TGTGCCAGCAGCTCGGGGGTGGGAAATCAGCCCCAGCATTTT	CASSSGVGNQPQHF
.	TRBV5-1	TRBJ2-7	.	TGCGCCAACAGCTTGCAAGGACAAGCCTACGAGCAGTACTTC	CANSLQGQAYEQYF
once	TRBV6-1	TRBJ1-1	.	TGTGCCAGCACTCGGGGTACGGCGGATGAAGCTTTCTTT	CASTRGTADEAFF
.	TRBV5-4	TRBJ2-7	TRBD2	TGTGCCAGCAGCTCCGGGGGTAGCGGGGTCCTTTACGAGCAGTACTTC	CASSSGGSGVLYEQYF
.	TRBV10-2	TRBJ2-2	TRBD2	TGCGCCAGCAGTGACCGAGCGGGGGGGCTAGCGGGCGGGGAGCTGTTTTTT	CASSDRAGGLAGGELFF